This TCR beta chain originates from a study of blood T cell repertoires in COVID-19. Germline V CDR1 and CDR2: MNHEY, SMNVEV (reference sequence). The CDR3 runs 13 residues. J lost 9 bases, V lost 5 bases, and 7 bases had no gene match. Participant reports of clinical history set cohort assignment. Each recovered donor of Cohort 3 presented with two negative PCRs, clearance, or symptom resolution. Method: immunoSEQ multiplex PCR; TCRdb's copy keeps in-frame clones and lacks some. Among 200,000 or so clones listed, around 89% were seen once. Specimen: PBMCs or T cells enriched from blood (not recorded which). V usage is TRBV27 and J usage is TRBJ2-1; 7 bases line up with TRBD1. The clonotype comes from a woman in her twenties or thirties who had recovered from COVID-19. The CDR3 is CASSNRQGVEQFF. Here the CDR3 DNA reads TGTGCCAGCAGTAACCGACAGGGCGTTGAGCAGTTCTTC.